Given below is one T cell receptor beta chain in context. The antigen is undetermined. The data originate from a study of fetal regulatory T cell absence and autoimmunity. Study in general: Exocrine pancreas autoimmunity occurred in IPEX patients lacking clinical diabetes.

Regarding the study as a whole: Compared with cord blood, pancreas showed oligoclonal TCR enrichment, some clones over 85-fold. Cord blood and pancreas showed broadly similar TRB gene family usage.

CDR3 length equals 17 residues. The assay was run at survey level. Sequenced by immunoSEQ multiplex PCR; TCRdb stores in-frame clones only, minus some. The data hold more than 85,000 clones, with about two thirds observed a single time. Sequenced: pancreas tissue. V usage is TRBV1 and J usage is TRBJ2-7; TRBD2, as called in the table, went unchecked against the DNA. TRBV1 is given as a pseudogene. The receptor comes from a male donor with IPEX syndrome. The CDR3 loop is CTSSQDVRGFKPYEQYF. The CDR3 coding sequence is TGCACCAGCAGCCAAGATGTTCGGGGATTCAAACCTTACGAGCAGTACTTC.